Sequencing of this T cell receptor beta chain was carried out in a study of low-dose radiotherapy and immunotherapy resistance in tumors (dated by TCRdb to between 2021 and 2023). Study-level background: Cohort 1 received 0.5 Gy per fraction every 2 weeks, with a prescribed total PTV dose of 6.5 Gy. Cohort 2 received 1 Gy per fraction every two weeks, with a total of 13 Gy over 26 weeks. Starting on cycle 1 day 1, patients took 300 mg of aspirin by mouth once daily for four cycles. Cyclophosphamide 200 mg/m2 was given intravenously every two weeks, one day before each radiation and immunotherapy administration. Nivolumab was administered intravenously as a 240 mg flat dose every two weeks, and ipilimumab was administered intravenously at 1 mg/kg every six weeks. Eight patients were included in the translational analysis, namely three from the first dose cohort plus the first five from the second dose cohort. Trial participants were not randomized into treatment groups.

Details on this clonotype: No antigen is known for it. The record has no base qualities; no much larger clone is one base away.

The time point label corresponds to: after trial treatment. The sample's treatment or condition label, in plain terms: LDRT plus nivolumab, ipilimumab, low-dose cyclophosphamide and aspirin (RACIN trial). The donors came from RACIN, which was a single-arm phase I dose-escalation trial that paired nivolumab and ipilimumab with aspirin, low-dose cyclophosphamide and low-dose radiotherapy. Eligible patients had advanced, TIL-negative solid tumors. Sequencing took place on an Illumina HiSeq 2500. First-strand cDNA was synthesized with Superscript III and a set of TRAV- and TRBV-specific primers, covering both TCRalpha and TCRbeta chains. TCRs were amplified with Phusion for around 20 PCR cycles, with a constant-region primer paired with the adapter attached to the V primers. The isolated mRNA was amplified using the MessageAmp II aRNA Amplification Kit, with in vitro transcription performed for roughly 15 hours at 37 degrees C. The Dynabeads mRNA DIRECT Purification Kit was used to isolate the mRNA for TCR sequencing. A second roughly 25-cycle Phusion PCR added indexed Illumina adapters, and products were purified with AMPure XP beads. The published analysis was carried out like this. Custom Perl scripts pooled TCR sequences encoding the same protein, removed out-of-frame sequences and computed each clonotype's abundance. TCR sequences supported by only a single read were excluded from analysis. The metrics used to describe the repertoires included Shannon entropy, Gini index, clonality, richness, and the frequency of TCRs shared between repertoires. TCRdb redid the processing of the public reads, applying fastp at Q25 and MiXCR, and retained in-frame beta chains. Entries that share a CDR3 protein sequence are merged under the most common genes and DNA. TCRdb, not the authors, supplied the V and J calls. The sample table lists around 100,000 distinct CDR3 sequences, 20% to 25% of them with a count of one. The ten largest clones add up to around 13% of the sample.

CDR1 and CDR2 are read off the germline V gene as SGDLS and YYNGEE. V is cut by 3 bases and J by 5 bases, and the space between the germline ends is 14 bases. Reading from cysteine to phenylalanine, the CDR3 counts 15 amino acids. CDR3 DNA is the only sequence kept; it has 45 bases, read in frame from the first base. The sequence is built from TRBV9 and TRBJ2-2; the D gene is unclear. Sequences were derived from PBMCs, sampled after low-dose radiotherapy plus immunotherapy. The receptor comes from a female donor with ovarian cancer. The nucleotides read TGTGCCAGCAGCGCCCGACCCCTAGATACCGGGGAGCTGTTTTTT. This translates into CASSARPLDTGELFF.